Here is one T cell receptor (beta chain) with its context. The PCR used 60 Vbeta and 13 Jbeta primers. Libraries were prepared by immunoSEQ multiplex PCR; TCRdb keeps only in-frame clonotypes and omits some of them. The sample holds about 140,000 clones, just under 85% seen once. The source of the sample is a study of cytomegalovirus exposure and HLA in healthy donors. Germline V gene sequence: CDR1 MDHEN, CDR2 SYDVKM. This CDR3 spans 15 amino acids. The V and J ends lost 5 bases and 7 bases, in that order; junction bases with no gene match: 9. The TCR comes from a woman aged 35 to 49 in good health and CMV-seronegative. The sample was PBMCs. The rearrangement joins TRBV28 to TRBJ2-7; 12 positions match TRBD2. The DNA for the CDR3 is TGTGCCAGCAGTGGGGGACTAGCGGGTCGGAATGAGCAGTACTTC. Translation gives CASSGGLAGRNEQYF.